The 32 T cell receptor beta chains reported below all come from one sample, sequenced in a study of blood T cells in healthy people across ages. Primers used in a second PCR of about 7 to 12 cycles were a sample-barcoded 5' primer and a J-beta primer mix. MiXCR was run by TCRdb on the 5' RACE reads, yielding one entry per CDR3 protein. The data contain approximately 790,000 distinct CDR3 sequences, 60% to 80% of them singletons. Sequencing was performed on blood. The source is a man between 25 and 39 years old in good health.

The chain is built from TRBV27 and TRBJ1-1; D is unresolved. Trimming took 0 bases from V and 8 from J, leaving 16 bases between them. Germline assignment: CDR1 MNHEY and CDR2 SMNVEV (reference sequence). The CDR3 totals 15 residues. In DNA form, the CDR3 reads TGTGCCAGCAGTTTATCGGAAGAACCGATAGGGGAAGCTTTCTTT. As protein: CASSLSEEPIGEAFF.

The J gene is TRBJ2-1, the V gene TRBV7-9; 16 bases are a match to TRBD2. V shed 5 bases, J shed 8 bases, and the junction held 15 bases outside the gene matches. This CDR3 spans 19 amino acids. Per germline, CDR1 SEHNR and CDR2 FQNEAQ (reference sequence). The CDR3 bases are TGTGCCAGCAGCGAACGAATTGGGACTAGCGGGGGGGCCGGGGATGAGCAGTTCTTC. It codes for CASSERIGTSGGAGDEQFF. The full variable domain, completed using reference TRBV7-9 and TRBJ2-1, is DTGVSQNPRHKITKRGQNVTFRCDPISEHNRLYWYRQTLGQGPEFLTYFQNEAQLEKSRLLSDRFSAERPKGSFSTLEIQRTEQGDSAMYLCASSERIGTSGGAGDEQFFGPGTRLTVL.

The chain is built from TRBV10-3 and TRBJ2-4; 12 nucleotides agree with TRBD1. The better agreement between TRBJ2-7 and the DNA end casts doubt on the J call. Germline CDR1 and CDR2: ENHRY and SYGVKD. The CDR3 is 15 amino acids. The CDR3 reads CAISSGTGGPYEQYF. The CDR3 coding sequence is TGTGCCATTAGCTCCGGGACAGGGGGCCCCTACGAGCAGTACTTC.

CDR3 residues: CASSRLPSQETQYF. In DNA, the CDR3 is TGCGCCAGCAGCCGGCTGCCGTCCCAAGAGACCCAGTACTTC. The V and J genes are TRBV5-1 and TRBJ2-5; D not certain. CDR3 length: 14 amino acids. V lost 4 bases to trimming and J lost 1 base, with 11 bases between them. Germline CDR1 and CDR2: SGHRS and YFSETQ.

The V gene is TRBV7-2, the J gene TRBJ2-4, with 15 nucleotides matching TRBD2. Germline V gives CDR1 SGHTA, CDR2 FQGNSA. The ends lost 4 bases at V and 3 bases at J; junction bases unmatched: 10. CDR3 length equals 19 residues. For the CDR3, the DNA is TGTGCCAGCAGCTCGCCCGGGACTAGCGGGGGGCGAGGCAAAAACATTCAGTACTTC. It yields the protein CASSSPGTSGGRGKNIQYF.

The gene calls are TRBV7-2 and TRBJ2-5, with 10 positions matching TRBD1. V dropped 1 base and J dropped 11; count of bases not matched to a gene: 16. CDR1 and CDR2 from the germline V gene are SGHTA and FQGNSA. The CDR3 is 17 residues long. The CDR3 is CASSLEGTGAVYNEQYF. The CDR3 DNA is TGTGCCAGCAGCTTAGAGGGGACAGGGGCGGTCTACAATGAGCAGTACTTC.

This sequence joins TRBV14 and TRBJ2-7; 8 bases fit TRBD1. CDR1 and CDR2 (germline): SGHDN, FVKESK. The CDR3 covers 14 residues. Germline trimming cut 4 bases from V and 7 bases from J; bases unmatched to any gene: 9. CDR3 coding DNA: TGTGCCAGCAGCCCGACAGGGGCTTTCTGGGAGCAGTACTTC. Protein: CASSPTGAFWEQYF.

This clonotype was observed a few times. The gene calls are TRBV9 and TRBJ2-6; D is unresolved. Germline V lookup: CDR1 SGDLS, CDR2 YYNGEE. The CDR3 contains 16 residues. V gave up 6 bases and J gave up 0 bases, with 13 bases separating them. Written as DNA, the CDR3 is TGTGCCAGCAACACAGACCGACGCTCTGGGGCCAACGTCCTGACTTTC. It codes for CASNTDRRSGANVLTF.

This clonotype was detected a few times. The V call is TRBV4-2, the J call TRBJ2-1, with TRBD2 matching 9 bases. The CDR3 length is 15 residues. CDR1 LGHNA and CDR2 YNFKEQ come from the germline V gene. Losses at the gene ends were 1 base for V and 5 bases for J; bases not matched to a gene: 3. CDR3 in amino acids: CASSQVRGGDNEQFF. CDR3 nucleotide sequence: TGTGCCAGCAGCCAAGTGCGGGGGGGAGACAATGAGCAGTTCTTC.

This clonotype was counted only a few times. The CDR3 spells CASSRTLTGEETQYF. The CDR3 DNA follows: TGTGCCAGCAGTCGAACCCTGACAGGGGAAGAGACCCAGTACTTC. The chain combines TRBV6-1 with TRBJ2-5, with 8 bases matching TRBD1. CDR1 is MNHNS and CDR2 is SASEGT in the germline V gene. The trim removed 5 bases at V and 3 bases at J, leaving 8 bases unmatched. The CDR3 is 15 residues long.

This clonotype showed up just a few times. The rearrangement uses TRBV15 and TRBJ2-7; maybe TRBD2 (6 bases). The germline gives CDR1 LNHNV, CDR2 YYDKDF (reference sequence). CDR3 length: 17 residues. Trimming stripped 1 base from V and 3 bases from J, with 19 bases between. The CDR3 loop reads CATSRAVRGTRDYEQYF. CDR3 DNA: TGTGCCACCAGCAGAGCTGTCCGCGGGACCAGAGACTACGAGCAGTACTTC.

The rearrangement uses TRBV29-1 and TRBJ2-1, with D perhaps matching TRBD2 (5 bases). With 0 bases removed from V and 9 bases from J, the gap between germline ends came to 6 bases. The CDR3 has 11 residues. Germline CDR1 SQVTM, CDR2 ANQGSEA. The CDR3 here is CSVEEGSEQFF. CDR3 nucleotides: TGCAGCGTTGAAGAAGGGAGTGAGCAGTTCTTC.

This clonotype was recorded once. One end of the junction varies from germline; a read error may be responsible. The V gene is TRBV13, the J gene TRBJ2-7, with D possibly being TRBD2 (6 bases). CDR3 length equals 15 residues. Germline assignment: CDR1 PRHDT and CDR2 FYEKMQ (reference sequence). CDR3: CAGSLEGGVGCEQYF. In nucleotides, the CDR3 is TGTGCCGGCAGCTTAGAGGGAGGAGTGGGGTGTGAGCAGTACTTC.

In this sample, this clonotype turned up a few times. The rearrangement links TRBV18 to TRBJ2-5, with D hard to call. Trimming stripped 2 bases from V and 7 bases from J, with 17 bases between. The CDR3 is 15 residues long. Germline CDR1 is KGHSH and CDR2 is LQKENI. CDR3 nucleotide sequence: TGTGCCAGCTCACCATGGGGAAGTGGGGTCCGGACCCAGTACTTC. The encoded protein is CASSPWGSGVRTQYF. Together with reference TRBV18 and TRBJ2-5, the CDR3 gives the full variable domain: NAGVMQNPRHLVRRRGQEARLRCSPMKGHSHVYWYRQLPEEGLKFMVYLQKENIIDESGMPKERFSAEFPKEGPSILRIQQVVRGDSAAYFCASSPWGSGVRTQYFGPGTRLLVL.

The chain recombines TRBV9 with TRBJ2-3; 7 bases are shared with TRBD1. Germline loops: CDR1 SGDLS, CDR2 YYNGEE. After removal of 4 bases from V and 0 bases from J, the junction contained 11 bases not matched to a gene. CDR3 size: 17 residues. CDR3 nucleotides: TGTGCCAGCAGCCCAACCTACGGACAGGAGAGCACAGATACGCAGTATTTT. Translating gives CASSPTYGQESTDTQYF.

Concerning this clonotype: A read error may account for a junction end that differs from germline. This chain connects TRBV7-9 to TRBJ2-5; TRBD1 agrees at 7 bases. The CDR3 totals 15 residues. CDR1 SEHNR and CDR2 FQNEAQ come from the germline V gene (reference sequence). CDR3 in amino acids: CASSRGTANQEAQYF. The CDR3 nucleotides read TGTGCCAGCAGCAGAGGGACAGCAAACCAAGAGGCCCAGTACTTC.

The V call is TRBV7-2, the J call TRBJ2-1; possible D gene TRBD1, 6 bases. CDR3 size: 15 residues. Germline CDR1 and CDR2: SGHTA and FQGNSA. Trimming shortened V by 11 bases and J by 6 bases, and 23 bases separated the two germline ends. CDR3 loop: CAGTGPPGRGNEQFF. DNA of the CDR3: TGTGCCGGCACAGGGCCCCCGGGGAGAGGCAATGAGCAGTTCTTC.

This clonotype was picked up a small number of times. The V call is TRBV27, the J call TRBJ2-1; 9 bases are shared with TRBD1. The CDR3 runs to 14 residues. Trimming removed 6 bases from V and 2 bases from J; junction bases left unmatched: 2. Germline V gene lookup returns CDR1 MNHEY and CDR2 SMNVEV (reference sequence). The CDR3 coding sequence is TGTGCCAGCAGGGGACAGGGTCCCTACAATGAGCAGTTCTTC. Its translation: CASRGQGPYNEQFF.

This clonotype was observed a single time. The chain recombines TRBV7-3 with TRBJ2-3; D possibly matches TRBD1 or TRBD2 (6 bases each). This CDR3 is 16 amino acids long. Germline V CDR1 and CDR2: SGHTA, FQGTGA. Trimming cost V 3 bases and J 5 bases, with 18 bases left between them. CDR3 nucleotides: TGTGCCAGCAGCTTTTTAGGGGGGCAGGGTGGAGATACGCAGTATTTT. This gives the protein CASSFLGGQGGDTQYF.

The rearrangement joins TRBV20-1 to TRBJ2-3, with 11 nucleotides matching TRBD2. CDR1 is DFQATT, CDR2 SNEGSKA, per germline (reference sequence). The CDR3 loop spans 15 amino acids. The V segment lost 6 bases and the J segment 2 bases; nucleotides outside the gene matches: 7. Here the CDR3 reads CSAARLAGTTDTQYF. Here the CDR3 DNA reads TGCAGTGCCGCCCGACTAGCGGGGACCACAGATACGCAGTATTTT.

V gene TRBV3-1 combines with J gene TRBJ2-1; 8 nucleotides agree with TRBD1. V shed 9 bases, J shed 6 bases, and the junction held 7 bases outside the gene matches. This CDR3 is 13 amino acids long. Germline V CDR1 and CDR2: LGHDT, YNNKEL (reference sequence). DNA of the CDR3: TGTGCCAGTACAACAGGGGGTCGCAATGAGCAGTTCTTC. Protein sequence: CASTTGGRNEQFF.

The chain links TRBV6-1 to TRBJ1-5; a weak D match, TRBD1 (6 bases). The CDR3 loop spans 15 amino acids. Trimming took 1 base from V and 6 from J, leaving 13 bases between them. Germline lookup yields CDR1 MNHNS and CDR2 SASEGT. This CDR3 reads CASSEEGVRGQPQHF. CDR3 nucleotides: TGTGCCAGCAGTGAAGAGGGGGTTCGAGGTCAGCCCCAGCATTTT.

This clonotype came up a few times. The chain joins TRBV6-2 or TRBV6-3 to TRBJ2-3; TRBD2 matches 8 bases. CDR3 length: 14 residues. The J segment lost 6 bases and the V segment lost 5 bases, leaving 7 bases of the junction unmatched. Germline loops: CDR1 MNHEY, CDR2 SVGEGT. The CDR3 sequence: CASSGLARRDTQYF. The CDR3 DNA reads TGTGCCAGCAGTGGACTAGCTCGAAGGGATACGCAGTATTTT.

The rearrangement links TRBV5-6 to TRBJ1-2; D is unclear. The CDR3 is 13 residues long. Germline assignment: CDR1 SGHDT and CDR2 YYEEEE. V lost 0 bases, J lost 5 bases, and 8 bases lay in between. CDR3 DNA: TGTGCCAGCAGCTTGGCCTCCGAATATGGCTACACCTTC. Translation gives CASSLASEYGYTF.

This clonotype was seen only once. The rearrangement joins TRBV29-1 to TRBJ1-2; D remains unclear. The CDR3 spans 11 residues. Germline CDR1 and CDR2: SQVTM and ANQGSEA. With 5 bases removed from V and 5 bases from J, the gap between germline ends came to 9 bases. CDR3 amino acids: CSVLSLYGYTF. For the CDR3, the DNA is TGCAGCGTTTTATCTCTGTATGGCTACACCTTC. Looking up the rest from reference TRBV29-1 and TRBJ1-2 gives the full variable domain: SAVISQKPSRDICQRGTSLTIQCQVDSQVTMMFWYRQQPGQSLTLIATANQGSEATYESGFVIDKFPISRPNLTFSTLTVSNMSPEDSSIYLCSVLSLYGYTFGSGTRLTVV.

As DNA, the CDR3 is TGTGCCAGCAGCCCGGGACCGCAAGTCTACGAGCAGTACTTC. This codes for CASSPGPQVYEQYF. The V gene is TRBV7-3, the J gene TRBJ2-7; D could derive from TRBD1 or TRBD2 (5 bases each). The CDR3 sequence is 14 residues long. Trimming removed 5 bases from V and 3 bases from J, with 14 bases in between. The V gene's germline CDR1 is SGHTA and CDR2 FQGTGA.

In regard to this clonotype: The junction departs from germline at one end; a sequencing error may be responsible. The CDR3 DNA reads as TGTGCCAGCAGCTCTACAAGTGGAAACTATGGCTGCACCTTC. It specifies CASSSTSGNYGCTF. The chain is built from TRBV7-9 and TRBJ1-2; D remains unclear. This CDR3 comprises 14 residues. The germline V gene has CDR1 SEHNR and CDR2 FQNEAQ (reference sequence).

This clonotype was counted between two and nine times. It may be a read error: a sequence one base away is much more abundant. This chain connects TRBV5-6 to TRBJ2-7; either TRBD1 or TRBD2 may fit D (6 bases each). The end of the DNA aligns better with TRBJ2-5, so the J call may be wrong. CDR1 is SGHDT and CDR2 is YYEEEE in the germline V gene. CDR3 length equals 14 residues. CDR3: CASSAGGQRETQYF. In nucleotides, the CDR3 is TGTGCCAGCAGCGCCGGGGGACAAAGGGAGACCCAGTACTTC.

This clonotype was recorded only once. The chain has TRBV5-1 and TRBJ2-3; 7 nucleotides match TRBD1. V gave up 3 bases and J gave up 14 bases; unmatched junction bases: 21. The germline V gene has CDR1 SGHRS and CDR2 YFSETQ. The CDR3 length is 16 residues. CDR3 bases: TGCGCCAGCAGCTCGCCCCCAGAGACAGGGATGAGGGTGGCGTATTTT. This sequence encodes CASSSPPETGMRVAYF.

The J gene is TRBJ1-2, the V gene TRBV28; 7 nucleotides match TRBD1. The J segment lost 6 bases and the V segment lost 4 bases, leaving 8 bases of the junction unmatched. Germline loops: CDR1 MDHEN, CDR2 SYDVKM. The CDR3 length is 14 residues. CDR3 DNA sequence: TGTGCCAGCAGTTCCCAGGACAGGAGTAATGGCTACACCTTC. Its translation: CASSSQDRSNGYTF.

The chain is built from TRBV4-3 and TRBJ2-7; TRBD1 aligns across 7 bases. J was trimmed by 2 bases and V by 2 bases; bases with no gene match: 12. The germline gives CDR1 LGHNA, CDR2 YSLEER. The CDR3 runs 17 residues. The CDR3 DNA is TGCGCCAGCAGCCAAAAACCCCGGGACAGCTTCACCTACGAGCAGTACTTC. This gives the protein CASSQKPRDSFTYEQYF.

CDR3 residues: CASSPMPTGAGEQYF. The DNA of the CDR3 is TGTGCCAGCAGCCCTATGCCTACAGGGGCGGGGGAGCAGTACTTC. The chain combines TRBV27 with TRBJ2-5; the D gene could be TRBD1 or TRBD2 (7 bases each). From germline, CDR1 is MNHEY and CDR2 SMNVEV (reference sequence). CDR3 length: 15 residues. V was clipped by 6 bases and J by 11 bases, with 25 bases between them.